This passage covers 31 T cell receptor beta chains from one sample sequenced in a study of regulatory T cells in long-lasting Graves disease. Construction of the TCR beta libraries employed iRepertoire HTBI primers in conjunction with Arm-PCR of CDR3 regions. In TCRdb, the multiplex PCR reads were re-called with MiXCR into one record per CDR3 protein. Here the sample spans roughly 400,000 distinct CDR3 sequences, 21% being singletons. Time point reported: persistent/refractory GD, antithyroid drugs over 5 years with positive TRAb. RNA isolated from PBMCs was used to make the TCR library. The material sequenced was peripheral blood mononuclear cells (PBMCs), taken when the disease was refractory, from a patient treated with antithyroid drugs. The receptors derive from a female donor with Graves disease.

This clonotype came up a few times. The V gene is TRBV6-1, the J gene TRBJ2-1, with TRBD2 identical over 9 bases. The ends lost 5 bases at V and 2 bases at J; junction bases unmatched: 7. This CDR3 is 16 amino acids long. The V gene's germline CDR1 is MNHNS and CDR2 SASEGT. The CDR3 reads CASSRGLARTYNEQFF. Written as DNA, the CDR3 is TGTGCCAGCAGTAGAGGACTAGCGCGGACCTACAATGAGCAGTTCTTC.

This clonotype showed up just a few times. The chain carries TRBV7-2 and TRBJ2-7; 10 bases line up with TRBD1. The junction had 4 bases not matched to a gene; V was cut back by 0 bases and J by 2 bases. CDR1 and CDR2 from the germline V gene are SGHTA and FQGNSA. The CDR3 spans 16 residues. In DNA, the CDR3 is TGTGCCAGCAGCTTAGCTGGCGGGACAGGGGCCTACGAGCAGTACTTC. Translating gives CASSLAGGTGAYEQYF.

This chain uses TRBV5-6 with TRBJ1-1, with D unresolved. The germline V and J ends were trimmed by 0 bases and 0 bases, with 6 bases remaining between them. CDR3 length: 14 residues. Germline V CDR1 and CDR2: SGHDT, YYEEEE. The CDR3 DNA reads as TGTGCCAGCAGCTTGGCGACCATGAACACTGAAGCTTTCTTT. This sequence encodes CASSLATMNTEAFF.

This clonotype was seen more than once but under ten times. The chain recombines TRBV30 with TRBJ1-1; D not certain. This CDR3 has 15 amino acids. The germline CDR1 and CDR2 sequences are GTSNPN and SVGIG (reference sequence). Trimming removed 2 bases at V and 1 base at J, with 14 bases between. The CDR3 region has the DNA TGTGCCTGGAGTCGCCCGGAGGGAAAGAACACTGAAGCTTTCTTT. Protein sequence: CAWSRPEGKNTEAFF.

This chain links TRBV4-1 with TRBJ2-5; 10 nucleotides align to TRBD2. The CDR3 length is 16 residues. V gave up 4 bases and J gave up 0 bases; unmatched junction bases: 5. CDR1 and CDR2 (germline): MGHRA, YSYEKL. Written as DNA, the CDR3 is TGCGCCAGCAGCCGGCTAGCGGGAGTCAACCAAGAGACCCAGTACTTC. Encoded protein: CASSRLAGVNQETQYF.

In nucleotides, the CDR3 is TGTGCCAGCACCCCCGTTCTAGCGGGAGGGCCAGAGACCCAGTACTTC. Translation: CASTPVLAGGPETQYF. The chain couples TRBV28 to TRBJ2-5; 12 bases are a match to TRBD2. Germline CDR1 and CDR2: MDHEN and SYDVKM. Germline trimming cut 7 bases from V and 4 bases from J; bases unmatched to any gene: 10. The length of the CDR3 is 16 residues.

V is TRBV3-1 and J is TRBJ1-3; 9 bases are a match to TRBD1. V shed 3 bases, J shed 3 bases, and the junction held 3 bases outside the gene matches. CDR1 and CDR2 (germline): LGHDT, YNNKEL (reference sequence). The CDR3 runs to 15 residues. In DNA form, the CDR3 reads TGTGCCAGCAGCCACCTGGACAGGGGTGGAAACACCATATATTTT. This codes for CASSHLDRGGNTIYF. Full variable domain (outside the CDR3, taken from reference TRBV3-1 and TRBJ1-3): DTAVSQTPKYLVTQMGNDKSIKCEQNLGHDTMYWYKQDSKKFLKIMFSYNNKELIINETVPNRFSPKSPDKAHLNLHINSLELGDSAVYFCASSHLDRGGNTIYFGEGSWLTVV.

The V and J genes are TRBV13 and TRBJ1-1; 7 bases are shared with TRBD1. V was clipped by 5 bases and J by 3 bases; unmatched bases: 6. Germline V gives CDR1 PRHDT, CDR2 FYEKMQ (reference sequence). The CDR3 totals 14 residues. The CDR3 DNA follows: TGTGCCAGCAGCATCGGAGACAGGGACACTGAAGCTTTCTTT. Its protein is CASSIGDRDTEAFF.

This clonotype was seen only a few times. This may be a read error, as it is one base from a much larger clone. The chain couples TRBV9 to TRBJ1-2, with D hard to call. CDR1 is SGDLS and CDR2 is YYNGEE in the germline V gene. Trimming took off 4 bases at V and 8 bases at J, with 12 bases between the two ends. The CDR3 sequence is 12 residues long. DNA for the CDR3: TGTGCCAGCAGCATAAGCTGGGGAGGCTACACCTTC. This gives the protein CASSISWGGYTF.

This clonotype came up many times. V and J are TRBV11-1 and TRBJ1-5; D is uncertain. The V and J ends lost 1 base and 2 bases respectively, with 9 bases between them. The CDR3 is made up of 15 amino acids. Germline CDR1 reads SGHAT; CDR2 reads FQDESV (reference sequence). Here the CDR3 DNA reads TGTGCCAGCAGCTTAGGTCGAGGCGGCAATCAGCCCCAGCATTTT. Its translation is CASSLGRGGNQPQHF.

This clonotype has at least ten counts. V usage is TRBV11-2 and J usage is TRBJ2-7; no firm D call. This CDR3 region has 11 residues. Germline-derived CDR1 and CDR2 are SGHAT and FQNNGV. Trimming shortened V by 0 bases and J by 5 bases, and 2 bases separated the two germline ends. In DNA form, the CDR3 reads TGTGCCAGCAGCTTAGAAGACGAGCAGTACTTC. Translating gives CASSLEDEQYF.

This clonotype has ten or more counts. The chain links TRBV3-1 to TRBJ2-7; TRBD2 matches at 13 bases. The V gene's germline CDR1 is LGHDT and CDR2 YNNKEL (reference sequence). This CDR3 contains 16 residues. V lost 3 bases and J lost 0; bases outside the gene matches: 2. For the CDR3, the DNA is TGTGCCAGCAGCCATGGGACTAGCGGGGCCTCCTACGAGCAGTACTTC. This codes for CASSHGTSGASYEQYF.

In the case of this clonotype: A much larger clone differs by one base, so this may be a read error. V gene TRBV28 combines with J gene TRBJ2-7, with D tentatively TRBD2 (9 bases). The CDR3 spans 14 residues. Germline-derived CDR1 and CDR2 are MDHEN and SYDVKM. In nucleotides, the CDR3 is TGTGCCAGCAGCCTAGCGGGACAGGACTACGGGCAGTACTTC. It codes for CASSLAGQDYGQYF.

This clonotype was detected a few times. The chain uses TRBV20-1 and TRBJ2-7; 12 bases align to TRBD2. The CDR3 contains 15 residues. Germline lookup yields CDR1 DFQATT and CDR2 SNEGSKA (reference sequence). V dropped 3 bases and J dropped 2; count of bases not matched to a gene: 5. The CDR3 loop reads CSARGLAGLTYEQYF. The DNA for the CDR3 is TGCAGTGCTAGGGGACTAGCGGGTCTAACCTACGAGCAGTACTTC.

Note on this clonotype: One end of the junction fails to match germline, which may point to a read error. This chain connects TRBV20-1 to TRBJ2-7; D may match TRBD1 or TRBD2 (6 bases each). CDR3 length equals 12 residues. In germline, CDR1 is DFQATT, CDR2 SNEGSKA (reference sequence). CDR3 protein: CSATRGVYERYF. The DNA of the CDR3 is TGCAGTGCTACAAGGGGGGTCTACGAGCGGTACTTC.

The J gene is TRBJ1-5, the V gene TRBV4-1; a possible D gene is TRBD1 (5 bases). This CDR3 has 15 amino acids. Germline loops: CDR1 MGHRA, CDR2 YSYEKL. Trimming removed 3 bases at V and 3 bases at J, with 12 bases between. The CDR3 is CASSQGLGVNQPQHF. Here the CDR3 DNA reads TGCGCCAGCAGCCAGGGGTTGGGGGTCAATCAGCCCCAGCATTTT.

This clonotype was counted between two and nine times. CDR3 DNA sequence: TGTGCCAGCCGGAAGGGGCGGACGATGGACACCATATATTTT. It codes for CASRKGRTMDTIYF. This chain uses TRBV6-4 with TRBJ1-3; the D gene is possibly TRBD1 (5 bases). CDR3 length equals 14 residues. V lost 8 bases to trimming and J lost 8 bases, with 19 bases between them. The germline gives CDR1 MRHNA, CDR2 SNTAGT.

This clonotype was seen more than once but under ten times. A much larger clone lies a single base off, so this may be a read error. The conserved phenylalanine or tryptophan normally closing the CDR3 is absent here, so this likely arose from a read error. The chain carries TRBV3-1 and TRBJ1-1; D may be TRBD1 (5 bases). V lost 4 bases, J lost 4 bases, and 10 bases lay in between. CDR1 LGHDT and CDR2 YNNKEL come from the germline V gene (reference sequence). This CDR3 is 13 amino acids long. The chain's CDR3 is CASSPTGTTEAFL. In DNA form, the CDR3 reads TGTGCCAGCAGCCCAACAGGTACCACTGAAGCTTTCCTT.

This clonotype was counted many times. The CDR3 is CSASEAGVPYEQYF. Written as DNA, the CDR3 is TGCAGTGCTAGTGAGGCGGGAGTACCCTACGAGCAGTACTTC. V usage is TRBV20-1 and J usage is TRBJ2-7; 7 bases fit TRBD2. Germline CDR1 and CDR2: DFQATT and SNEGSKA (reference sequence). V lost 3 bases, J lost 2 bases, and 7 bases stayed unmatched. The CDR3 sequence is 14 residues long.

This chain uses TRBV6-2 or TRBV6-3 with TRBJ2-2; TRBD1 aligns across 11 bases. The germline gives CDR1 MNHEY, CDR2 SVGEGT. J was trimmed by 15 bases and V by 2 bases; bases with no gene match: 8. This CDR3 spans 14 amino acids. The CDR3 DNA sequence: TGTGCCAGCAGTTACCCGGGACAGGGGGTGGGGGTGTTTTTT. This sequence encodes CASSYPGQGVGVFF.

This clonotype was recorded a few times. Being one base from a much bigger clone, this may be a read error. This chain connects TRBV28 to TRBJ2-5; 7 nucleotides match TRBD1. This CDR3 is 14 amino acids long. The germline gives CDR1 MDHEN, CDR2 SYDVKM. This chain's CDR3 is CAGSLGGQQETQYF. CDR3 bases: TGTGCCGGCAGTTTAGGGGGACAGCAAGAGACCCAGTACTTC. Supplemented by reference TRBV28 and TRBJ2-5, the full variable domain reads DVKVTQSSRYLVKRTGEKVFLECVQDMDHENMFWYRQDPGLGLRLIYFSYDVKMKEKGDIPEGYSVSREKKERFSLILESASTNQTSMYLCAGSLGGQQETQYFGPGTRLLVL.

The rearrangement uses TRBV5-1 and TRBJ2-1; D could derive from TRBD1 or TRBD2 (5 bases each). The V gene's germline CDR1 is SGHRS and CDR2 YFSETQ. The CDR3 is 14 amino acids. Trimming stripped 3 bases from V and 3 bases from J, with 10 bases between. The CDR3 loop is CASSSGTGYNEQFF. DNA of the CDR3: TGCGCCAGCAGCTCCGGGACGGGCTACAATGAGCAGTTCTTC. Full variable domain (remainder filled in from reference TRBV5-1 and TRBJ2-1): KAGVTQTPRYLIKTRGQQVTLSCSPISGHRSVSWYQQTPGQGLQFLFEYFSETQRNKGNFPGRFSGRQFSNSRSEMNVSTLELGDSALYLCASSSGTGYNEQFFGPGTRLTVL.

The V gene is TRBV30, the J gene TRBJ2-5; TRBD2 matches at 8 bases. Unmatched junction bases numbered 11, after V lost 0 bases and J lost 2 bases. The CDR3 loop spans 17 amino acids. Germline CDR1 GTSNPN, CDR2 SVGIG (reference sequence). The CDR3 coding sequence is TGTGCCTGGAGTGTAAGACAGGCACTAGCGGCACAAGAGACCCAGTACTTC. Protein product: CAWSVRQALAAQETQYF. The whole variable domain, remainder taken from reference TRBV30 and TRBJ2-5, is SQTIHQWPATLVQPVGSPLSLECTVEGTSNPNLYWYRQAAGRGLQLLFYSVGIGQISSEVPQNLSASRPQDRQFILSSKKLLLSDSGFYLCAWSVRQALAAQETQYFGPGTRLLVL.

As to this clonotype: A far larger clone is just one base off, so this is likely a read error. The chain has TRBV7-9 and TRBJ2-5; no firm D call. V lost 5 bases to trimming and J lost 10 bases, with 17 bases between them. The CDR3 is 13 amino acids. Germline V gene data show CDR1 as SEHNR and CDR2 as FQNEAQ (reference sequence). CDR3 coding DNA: TGTGCCAGCAGCCGCGGCACTTCCTACGACCAGTACTTC. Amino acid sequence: CASSRGTSYDQYF.

The CDR3 DNA reads TGTGCCAGTAGTGGCCCGGGACAGAAAACCTACGAGCAGTACTTC. Translating gives CASSGPGQKTYEQYF. The V gene is TRBV19, the J gene TRBJ2-7; 7 positions agree with TRBD1. This CDR3 is built from 15 residues. The V gene end was trimmed by 5 bases and the J gene end by 2 bases; junction bases not matched to a gene: 9. Germline V gene lookup returns CDR1 LNHDA and CDR2 SQIVND (reference sequence).

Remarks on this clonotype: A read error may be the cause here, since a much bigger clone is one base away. Here the CDR3 reads CASSSGTVAHEQYF. Here the CDR3 DNA reads TGTGCCAGCAGTTCCGGGACAGTCGCCCACGAGCAGTACTTC. The genes are TRBV27 and TRBJ2-7; 7 positions match TRBD1. V trimming: 4 bases; J trimming: 5 bases; junction bases outside the gene matches: 8. CDR1 is MNHEY, CDR2 SMNVEV, per germline (reference sequence). This CDR3 has 14 amino acids.

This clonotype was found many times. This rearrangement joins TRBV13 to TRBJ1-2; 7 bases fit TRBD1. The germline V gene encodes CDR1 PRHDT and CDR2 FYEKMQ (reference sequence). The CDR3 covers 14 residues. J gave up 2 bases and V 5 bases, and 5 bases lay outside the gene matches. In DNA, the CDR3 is TGTGCCAGCAGCGACGGGACAGACAACTATGGCTACACCTTC. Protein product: CASSDGTDNYGYTF. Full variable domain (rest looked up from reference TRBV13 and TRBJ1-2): AAGVIQSPRHLIKEKRETATLKCYPIPRHDTVYWYQQGPGQDPQFLISFYEKMQSDKGSIPDRFSAQQFSDYHSELNMSSLELGDSALYFCASSDGTDNYGYTFGSGTRLTVV.

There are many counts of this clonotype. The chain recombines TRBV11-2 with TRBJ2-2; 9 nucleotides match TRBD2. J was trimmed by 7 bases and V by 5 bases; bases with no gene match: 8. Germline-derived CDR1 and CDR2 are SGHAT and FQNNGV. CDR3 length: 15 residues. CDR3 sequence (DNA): TGTGCCAGCAGCCCGAGGACTAGCGCGGACGGGGAGCTGTTTTTT. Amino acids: CASSPRTSADGELFF.

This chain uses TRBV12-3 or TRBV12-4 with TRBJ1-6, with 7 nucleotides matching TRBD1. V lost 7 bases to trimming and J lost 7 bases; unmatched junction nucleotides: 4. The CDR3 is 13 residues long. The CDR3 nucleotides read TGTGCCAGCAAGGGGGCGTTGAATTCACCCCTCCACTTT. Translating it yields CASKGALNSPLHF.

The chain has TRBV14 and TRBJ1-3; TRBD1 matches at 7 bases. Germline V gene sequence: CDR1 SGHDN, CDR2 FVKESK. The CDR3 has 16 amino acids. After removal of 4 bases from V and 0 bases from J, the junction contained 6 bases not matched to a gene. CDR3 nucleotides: TGTGCCAGCAGCCCGGGGGGACAGATCTCTGGAAACACCATATATTTT. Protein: CASSPGGQISGNTIYF.

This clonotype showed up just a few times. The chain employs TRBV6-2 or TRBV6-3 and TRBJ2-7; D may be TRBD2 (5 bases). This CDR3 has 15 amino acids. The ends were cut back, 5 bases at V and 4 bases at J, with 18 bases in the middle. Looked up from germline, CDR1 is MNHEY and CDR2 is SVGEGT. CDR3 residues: CASSESDSQVYEQYF. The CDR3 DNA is TGTGCCAGCAGTGAATCGGACTCCCAAGTGTACGAGCAGTACTTC.